This T cell receptor beta chain was sequenced during a study of T cells in Graves' hyperthyroidism and ophthalmopathy. Initially, at the first diagnosis of hyperthyroidism and before any ophthalmopathy symptoms, blood was sampled. RNA transcripts yielded amplified TCR beta CDR3 regions. The HTBI set primed first-round TCR CDR3 RT-PCR. TCRdb passed the multiplex PCR reads through MiXCR, listing each CDR3 protein once. The sample lists some 600,000 distinct CDR3 sequences, roughly 13% seen once, with about 5.8% in the top ten. There are 16 residues in the CDR3. V was pared by 1 base and J by 3 bases, with 15 bases between. From germline, CDR1 is MGHRA and CDR2 YSYEKL.

This sequence joins TRBV4-1 and TRBJ1-1; D unclear. Input material: blood. This receptor was obtained from a woman in her 30s with Graves' hyperthyroidism that later progressed to Graves' ophthalmopathy. This CDR3 is CASSQVVPHQYTEAFF. In DNA form, the CDR3 reads TGCGCCAGCAGCCAAGTTGTCCCACACCAATACACTGAAGCTTTCTTT.